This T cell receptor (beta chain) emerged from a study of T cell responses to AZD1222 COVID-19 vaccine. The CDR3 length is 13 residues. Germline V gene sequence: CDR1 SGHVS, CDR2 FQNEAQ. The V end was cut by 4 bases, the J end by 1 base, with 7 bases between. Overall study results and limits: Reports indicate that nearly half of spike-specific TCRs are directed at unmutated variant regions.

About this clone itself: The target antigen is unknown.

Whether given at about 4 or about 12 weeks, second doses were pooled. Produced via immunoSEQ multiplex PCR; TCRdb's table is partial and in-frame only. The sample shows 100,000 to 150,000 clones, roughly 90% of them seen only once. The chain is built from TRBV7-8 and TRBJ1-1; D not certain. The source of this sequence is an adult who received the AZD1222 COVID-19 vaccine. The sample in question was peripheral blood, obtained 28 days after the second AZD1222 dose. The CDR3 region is CASSSRRNTEAFF. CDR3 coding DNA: TGTGCCAGCAGCTCCCGCAGGAACACTGAAGCTTTCTTT.